The source of this T cell receptor (beta chain) is a study of T cell repertoires in cytomegalovirus infection. The overall study: Used in the study were CMV epitopes, some recently identified and HLA-C-restricted, others well-studied and HLA-B-restricted. Public signatures in TCR beta pointed to CMV infection and matching HLA type. Study-level findings and limits: Within the response measured ex vivo, HLA-C-restricted CMV-specific TCR beta clonotypes were dominant. CMV carriers with the relevant HLA were identified by cumulative public TCR beta family frequency.

Points on this clonotype: Antigen: not known.

CDR3 length: 15 amino acids. The germline CDR1 and CDR2 sequences are MDHEN and SYDVKM. V lost 2 bases, J lost 5 bases, and 8 bases stayed unmatched. One entry per CDR3 protein results from TCRdb running MiXCR on the reads. The table records 700,000 to 850,000 distinct CDR3 sequences, approximately 32% of them present only once. This sequence joins TRBV28 and TRBJ2-5, with 7 bases matching TRBD1. Sample: cultured CD8+ T cells from PBMCs, taken from culture after CMV antigen stimulation. The source of this sequence is a human donor in good health (CMV status not recorded). Some clones in this sample may be carry-over from other donors' samples. CDR3 region: CASSLKGQRWETQYF. The CDR3 nucleotides are TGTGCCAGCAGTTTAAAGGGACAGAGGTGGGAGACCCAGTACTTC.